This T cell receptor beta chain was identified in a study of T cell repertoires in cytomegalovirus infection. Looking at the study overall: CMV epitopes, recently identified HLA-C-restricted and well-studied HLA-B-restricted, were used. Indications came from public TCR beta signatures; they pointed to CMV infection and to a matching HLA type.

Broader study findings: HLA-C-restricted CMV-specific TCR beta clonotypes prevailed in the ex vivo response.

TCRdb called the reads again in MiXCR, with one record for every CDR3 protein. The sample comprises some 940,000 distinct CDR3 sequences, around 31% of which are singletons, and around 15% rests with the top ten. Comment on this clonotype: Its antigen is as yet unknown.

This clonotype originated in a human donor in good health (CMV status not recorded). Some clones in this sample may be carry-over from other donors' samples. The sample in question was cultured CD8+ T cells from PBMCs, obtained from culture after CMV antigen stimulation.

As DNA, the CDR3 is TGTGCCAGCAGTTATACAGATTTAGATACGCAGTATTTT. Translation: CASSYTDLDTQYF. This chain uses TRBV6-6 with TRBJ2-3; D remains ambiguous. Germline V CDR1 and CDR2: MNHNY, SVGAGI (reference sequence). Trimming cost V 3 bases and J 5 bases, with 9 bases left between them. The CDR3 length is 13 residues.